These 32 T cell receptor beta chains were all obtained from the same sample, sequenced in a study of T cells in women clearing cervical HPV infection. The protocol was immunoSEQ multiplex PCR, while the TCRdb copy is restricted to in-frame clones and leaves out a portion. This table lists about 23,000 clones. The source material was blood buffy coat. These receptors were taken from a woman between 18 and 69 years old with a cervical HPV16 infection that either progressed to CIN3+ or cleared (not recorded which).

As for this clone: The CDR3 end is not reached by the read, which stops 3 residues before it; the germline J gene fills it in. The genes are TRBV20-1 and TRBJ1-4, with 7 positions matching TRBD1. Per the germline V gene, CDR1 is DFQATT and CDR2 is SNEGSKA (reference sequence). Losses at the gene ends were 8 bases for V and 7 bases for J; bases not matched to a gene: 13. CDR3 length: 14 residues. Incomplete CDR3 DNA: TGCAGTCCGGAATACAGGGCAGGGGGTGAAAAA. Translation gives CSPEYRAGGEK. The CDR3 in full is CSPEYRAGGEKLFF.

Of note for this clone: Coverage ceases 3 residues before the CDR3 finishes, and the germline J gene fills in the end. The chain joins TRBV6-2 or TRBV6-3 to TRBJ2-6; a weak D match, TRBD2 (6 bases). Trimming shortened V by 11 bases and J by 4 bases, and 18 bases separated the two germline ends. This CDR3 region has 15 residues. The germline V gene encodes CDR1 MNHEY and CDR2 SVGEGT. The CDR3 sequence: CASPGLRSGANVLTF. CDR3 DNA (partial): TGTGCCTCCCCGGGACTCCGTTCCGGGGCCAACGTC.

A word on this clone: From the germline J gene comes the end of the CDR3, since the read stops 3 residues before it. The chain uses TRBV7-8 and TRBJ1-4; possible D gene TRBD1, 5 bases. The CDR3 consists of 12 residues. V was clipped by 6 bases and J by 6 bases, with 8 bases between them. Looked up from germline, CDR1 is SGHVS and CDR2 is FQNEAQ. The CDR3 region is CASRKGDEKLFF. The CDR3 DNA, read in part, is TGTGCCAGCAGGAAAGGGGATGAAAAA. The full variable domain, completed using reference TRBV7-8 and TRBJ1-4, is GAGVSQSPRYKVAKRGQDVALRCDPISGHVSLFWYQQALGQGPEFLTYFQNEAQLDKSGLPSDRFFAERPEGSVSTLKIQRTQQEDSAVYLCASRKGDEKLFFGSGTQLSVL.

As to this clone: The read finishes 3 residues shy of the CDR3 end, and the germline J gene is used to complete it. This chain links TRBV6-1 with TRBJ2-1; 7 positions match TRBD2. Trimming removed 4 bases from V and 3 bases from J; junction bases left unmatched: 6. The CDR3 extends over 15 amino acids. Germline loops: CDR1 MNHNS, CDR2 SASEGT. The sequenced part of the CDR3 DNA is TGTGCCAGCAGTGGGAGCGGGGCTTACTACAATGAG. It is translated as CASSGSGAYYNE. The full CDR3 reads CASSGSGAYYNEQFF.

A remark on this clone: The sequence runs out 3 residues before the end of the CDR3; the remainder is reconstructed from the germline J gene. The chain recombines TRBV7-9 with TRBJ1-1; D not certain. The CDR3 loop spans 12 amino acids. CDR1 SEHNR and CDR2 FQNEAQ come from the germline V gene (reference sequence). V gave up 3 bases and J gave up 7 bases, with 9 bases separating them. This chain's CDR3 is CASSLEAGEAFF. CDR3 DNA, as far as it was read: TGTGCCAGCAGCTTGGAGGCGGGTGAA.

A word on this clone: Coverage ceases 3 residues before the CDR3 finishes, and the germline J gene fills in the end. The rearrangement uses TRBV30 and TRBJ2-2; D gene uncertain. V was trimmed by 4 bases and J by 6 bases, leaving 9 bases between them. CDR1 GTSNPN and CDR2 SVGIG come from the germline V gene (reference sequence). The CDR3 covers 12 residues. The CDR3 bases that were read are TGTGCCTGGACATTCGACTCCGGGGAG. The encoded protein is CAWTFDSGE. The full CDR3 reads CAWTFDSGELFF.

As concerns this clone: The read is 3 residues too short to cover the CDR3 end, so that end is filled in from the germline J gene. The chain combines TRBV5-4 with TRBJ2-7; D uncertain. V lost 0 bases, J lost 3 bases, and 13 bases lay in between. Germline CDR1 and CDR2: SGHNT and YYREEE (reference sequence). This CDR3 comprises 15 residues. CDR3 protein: CASSLARLNHYEQYF. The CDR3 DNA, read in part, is TGTGCCAGCAGCTTGGCCAGGCTGAACCACTACGAG.

Partial CDR3 DNA: TGTGCCAGCAGCTTAGCTCAGGGGTTCTACGAG. Amino acids: CASSLAQGFYE. The entire CDR3 sequence reads CASSLAQGFYEQYF. The chain combines TRBV11-2 with TRBJ2-7, with D perhaps TRBD1 (6 bases). The read comes to an end 3 residues before the CDR3 does, leaving the germline J gene to fill in the end. V was trimmed by 1 base and J by 3 bases, leaving 10 bases between them. The germline V gene encodes CDR1 SGHAT and CDR2 FQNNGV. This CDR3 is built from 14 residues.

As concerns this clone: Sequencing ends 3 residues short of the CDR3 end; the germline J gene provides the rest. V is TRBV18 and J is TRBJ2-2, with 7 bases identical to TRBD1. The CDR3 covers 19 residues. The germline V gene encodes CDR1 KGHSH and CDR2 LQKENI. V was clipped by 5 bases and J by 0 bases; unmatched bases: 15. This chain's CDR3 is CASSSRPLGQAPNTGELFF. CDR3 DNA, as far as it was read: TGTGCCAGCTCATCCAGACCACTCGGACAGGCCCCGAACACCGGGGAG. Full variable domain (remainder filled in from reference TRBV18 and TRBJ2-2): NAGVMQNPRHLVRRRGQEARLRCSPMKGHSHVYWYRQLPEEGLKFMVYLQKENIIDESGMPKERFSAEFPKEGPSILRIQQVVRGDSAAYFCASSSRPLGQAPNTGELFFGEGSRLTVL.

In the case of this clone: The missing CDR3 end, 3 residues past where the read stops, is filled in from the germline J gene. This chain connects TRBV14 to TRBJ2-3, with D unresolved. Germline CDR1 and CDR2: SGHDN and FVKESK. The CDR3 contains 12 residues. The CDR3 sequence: CASSRNKGAQYF. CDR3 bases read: TGTGCCAGCAGCCGAAATAAGGGTGCG.

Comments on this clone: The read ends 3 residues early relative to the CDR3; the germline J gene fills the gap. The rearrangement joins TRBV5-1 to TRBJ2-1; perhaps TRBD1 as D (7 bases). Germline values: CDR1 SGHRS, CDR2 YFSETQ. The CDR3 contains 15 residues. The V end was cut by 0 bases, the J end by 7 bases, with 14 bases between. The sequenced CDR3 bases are TGCGCCAGCAGCTTGGGGGCGACAGGGAGGAATGAG. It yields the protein CASSLGATGRNE. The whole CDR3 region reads CASSLGATGRNEQFF.

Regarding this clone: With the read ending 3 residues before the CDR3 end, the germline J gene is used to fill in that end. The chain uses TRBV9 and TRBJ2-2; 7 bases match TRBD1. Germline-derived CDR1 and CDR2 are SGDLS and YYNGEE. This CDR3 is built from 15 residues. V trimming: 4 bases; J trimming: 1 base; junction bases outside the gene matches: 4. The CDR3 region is CASSLQGVNTGELFF. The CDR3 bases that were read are TGTGCCAGCAGCCTCCAGGGGGTGAACACCGGGGAG.

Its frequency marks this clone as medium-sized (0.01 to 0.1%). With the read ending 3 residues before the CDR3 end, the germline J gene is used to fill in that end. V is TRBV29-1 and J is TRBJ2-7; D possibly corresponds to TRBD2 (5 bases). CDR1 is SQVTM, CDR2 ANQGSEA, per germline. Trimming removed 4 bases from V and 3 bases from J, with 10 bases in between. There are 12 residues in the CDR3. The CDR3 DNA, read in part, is TGCAGCGTTGTCCTCGGACTCTACGAG. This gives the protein CSVVLGLYE. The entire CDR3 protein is CSVVLGLYEQYF.

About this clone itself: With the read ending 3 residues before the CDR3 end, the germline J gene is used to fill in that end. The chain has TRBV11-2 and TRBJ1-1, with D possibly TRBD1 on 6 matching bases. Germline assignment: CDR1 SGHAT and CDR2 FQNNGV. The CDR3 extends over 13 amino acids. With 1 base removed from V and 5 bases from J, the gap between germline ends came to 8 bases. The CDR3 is CASSLVGGTEAFF. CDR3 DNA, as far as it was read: TGTGCCAGCAGCTTAGTAGGGGGAACTGAA.

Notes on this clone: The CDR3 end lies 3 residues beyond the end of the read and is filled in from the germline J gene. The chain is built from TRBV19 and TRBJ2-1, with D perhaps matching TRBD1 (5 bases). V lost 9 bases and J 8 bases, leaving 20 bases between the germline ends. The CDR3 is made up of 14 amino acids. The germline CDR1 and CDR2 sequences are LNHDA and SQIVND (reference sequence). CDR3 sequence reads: CASTIPGKFDEQFF. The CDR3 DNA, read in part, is TGTGCCAGCACGATCCCAGGGAAGTTCGATGAG. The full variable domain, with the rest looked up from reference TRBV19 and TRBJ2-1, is DGGITQSPKYLFRKEGQNVTLSCEQNLNHDAMYWYRQDPGQGLRLIYYSQIVNDFQKGDIAEGYSVSREKKESFPLTVTSAQKNPTAFYLCASTIPGKFDEQFFGPGTRLTVL.

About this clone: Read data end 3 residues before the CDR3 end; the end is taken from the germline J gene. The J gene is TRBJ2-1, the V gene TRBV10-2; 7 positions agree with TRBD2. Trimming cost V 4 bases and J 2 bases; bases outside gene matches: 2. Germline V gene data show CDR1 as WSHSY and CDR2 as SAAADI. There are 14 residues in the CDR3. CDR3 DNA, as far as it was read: TGCGCCAGCAGTGTAGCGGGCGCCTACAATGAG. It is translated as CASSVAGAYNE. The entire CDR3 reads CASSVAGAYNEQFF.

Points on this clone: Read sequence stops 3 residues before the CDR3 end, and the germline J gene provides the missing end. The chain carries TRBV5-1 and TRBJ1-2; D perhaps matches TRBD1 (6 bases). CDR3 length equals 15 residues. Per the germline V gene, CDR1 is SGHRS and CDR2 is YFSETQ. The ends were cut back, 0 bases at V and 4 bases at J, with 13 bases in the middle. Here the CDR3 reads CASSLGTANLYGYTF. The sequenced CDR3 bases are TGCGCCAGCAGCTTGGGGACAGCTAATCTCTATGGC. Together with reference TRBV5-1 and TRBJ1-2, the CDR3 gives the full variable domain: KAGVTQTPRYLIKTRGQQVTLSCSPISGHRSVSWYQQTPGQGLQFLFEYFSETQRNKGNFPGRFSGRQFSNSRSEMNVSTLELGDSALYLCASSLGTANLYGYTFGSGTRLTVV.

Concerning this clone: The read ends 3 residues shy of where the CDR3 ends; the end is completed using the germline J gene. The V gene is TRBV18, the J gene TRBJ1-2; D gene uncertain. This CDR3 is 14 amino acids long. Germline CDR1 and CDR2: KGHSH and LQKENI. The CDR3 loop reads CASSLSSDSYGYTF. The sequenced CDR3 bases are TGTGCCAGCTCACTTTCTAGCGACTCCTACGGG.

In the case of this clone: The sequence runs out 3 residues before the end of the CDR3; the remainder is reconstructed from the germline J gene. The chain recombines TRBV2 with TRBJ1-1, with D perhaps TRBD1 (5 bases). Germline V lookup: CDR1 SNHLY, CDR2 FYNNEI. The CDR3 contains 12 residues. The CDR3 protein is CASRQESETAFF. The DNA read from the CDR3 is TGTGCCAGCAGACAGGAGTCGGAGACA. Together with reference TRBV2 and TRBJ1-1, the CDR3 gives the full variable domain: EPEVTQTPSHQVTQMGQEVILRCVPISNHLYFYWYRQILGQKVEFLVSFYNNEISEKSEIFDDQFSVERPDGSNFTLKIRSTKLEDSAMYFCASRQESETAFFGQGTRLTVV.

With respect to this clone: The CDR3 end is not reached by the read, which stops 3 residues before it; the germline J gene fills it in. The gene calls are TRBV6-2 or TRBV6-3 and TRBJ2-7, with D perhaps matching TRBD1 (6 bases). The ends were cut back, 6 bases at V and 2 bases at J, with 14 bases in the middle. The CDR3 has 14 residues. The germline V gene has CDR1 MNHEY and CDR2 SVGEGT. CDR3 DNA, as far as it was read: TGTGCCAGCAGCGCTCACAGGGACCCCTACGAG. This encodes CASSAHRDPYE. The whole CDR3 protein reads CASSAHRDPYEQYF.

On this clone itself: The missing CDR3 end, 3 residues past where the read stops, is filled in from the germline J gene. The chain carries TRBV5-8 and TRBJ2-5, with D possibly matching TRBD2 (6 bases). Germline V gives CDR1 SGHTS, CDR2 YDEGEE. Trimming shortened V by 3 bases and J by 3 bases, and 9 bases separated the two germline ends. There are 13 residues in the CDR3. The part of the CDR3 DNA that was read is TGTGCCAGCAGCTCTTGGGGGGAAGAGACC. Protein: CASSSWGEET. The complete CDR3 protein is CASSSWGEETQYF.

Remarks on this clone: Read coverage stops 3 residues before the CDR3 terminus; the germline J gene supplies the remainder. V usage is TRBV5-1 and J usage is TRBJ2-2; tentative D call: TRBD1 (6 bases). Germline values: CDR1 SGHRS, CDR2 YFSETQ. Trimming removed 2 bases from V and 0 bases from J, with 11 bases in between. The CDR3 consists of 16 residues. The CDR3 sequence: CASSFNRATNTGELFF. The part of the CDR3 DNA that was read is TGCGCCAGCAGCTTCAACAGGGCGACGAACACCGGGGAG.

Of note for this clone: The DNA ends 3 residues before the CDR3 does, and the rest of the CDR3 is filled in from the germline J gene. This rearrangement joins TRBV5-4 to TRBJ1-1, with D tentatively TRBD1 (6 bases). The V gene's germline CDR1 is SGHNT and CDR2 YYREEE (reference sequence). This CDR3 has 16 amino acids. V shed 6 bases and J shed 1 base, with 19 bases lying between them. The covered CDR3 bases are TGTGCCAGCATCGCCAACCCAACAGGGTCGAACACTGAA. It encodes CASIANPTGSNTE. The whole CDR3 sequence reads CASIANPTGSNTEAFF. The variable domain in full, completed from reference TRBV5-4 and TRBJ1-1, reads ETGVTQSPTHLIKTRGQQVTLRCSSQSGHNTVSWYQQALGQGPQFIFQYYREEENGRGNFPPRFSGLQFPNYSSELNVNALELDDSALYLCASIANPTGSNTEAFFGQGTRLTVV.

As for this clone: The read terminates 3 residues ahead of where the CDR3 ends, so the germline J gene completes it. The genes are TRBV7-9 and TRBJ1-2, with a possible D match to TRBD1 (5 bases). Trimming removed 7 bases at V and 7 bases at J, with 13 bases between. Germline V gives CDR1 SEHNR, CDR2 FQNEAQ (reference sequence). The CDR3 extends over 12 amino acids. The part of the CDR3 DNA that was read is TGTGCCAGCAAGGGAGGGGAATCTGGC. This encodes CASKGGESG. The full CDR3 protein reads CASKGGESGYTF.

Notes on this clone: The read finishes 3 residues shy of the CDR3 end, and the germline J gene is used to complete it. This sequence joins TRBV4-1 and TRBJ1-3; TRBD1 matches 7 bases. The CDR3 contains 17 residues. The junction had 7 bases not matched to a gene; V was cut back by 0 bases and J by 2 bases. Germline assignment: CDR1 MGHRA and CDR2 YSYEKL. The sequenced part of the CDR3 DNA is TGCGCCAGCAGCCAAGAGGGAGGAGGGACAGCTGGAAACACC. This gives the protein CASSQEGGGTAGNT. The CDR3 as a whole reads CASSQEGGGTAGNTIYF.

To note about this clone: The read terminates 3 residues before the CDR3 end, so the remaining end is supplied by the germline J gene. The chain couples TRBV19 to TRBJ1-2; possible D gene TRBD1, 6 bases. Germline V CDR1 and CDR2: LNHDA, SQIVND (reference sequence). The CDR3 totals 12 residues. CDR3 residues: CASSRTATHYTF. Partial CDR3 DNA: TGTGCCAGTAGTCGGACAGCCACCCAC. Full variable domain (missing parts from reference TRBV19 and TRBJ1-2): DGGITQSPKYLFRKEGQNVTLSCEQNLNHDAMYWYRQDPGQGLRLIYYSQIVNDFQKGDIAEGYSVSREKKESFPLTVTSAQKNPTAFYLCASSRTATHYTFGSGTRLTVV.

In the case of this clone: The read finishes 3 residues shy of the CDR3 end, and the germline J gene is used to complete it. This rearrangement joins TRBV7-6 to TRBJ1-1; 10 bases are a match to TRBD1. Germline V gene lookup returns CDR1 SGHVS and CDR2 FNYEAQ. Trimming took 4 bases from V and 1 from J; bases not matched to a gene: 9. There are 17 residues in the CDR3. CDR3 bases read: TGTGCCAGCAGCTCACCGGGACAGGGGCGGAGGAACACTGAA. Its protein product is CASSSPGQGRRNTE. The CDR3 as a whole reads CASSSPGQGRRNTEAFF.

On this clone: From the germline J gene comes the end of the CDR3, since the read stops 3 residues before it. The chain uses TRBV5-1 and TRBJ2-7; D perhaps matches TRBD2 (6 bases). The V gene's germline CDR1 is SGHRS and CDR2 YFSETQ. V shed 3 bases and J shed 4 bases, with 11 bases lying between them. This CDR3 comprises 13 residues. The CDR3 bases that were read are TGCGCCAGCAGCTCAGCTAGCGCGTACGAG. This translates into CASSSASAYE. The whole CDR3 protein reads CASSSASAYEQYF.

The sequenced CDR3 bases are TGTGCCTGGGAACAGGGAAGGACAGATACG. As protein: CAWEQGRTDT. The full-length CDR3 reads as CAWEQGRTDTQYF. V and J are TRBV30 and TRBJ2-3; perhaps TRBD1 as D (6 bases). The read terminates 3 residues ahead of where the CDR3 ends, so the germline J gene completes it. Trimming left V 5 bases short and J 3 bases short, with 12 bases between. This CDR3 region has 13 residues. Germline assignment: CDR1 GTSNPN and CDR2 SVGIG (reference sequence).

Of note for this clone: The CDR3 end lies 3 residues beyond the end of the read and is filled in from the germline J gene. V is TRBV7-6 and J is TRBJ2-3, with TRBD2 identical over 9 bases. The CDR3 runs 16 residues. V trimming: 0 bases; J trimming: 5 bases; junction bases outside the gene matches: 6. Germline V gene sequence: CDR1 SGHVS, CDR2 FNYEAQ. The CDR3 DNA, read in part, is TGTGCCAGCAGCTTAGCGGCGGGAGGGCCTGGAGATACG. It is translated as CASSLAAGGPGDT. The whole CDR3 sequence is CASSLAAGGPGDTQYF.

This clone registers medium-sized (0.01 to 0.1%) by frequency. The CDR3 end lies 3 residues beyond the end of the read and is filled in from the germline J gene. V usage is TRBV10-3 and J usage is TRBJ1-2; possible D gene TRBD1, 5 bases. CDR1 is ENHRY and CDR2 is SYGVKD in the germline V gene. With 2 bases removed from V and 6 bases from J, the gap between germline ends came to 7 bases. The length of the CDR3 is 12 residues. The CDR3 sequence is CAISEGADGYTF. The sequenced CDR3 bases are TGTGCCATCAGTGAGGGGGCGGATGGC.

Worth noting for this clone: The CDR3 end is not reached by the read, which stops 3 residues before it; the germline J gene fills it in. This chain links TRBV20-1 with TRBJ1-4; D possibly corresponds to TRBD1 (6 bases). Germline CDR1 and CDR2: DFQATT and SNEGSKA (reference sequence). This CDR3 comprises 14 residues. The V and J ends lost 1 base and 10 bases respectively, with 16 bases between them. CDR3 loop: CSARVATGRGKLFF. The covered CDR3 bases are TGCAGTGCTAGAGTAGCAACAGGGAGGGGAAAA.